The sequence of this T cell receptor (beta chain) was determined in a study of neurological immune-mediated disorders. Turning to the study itself: The multiple sclerosis group of roughly 35 included approximately 30 relapsing-remitting and 3 secondary progressive patients.

V gave up 8 bases and J gave up 6 bases, with 12 bases separating them. The CDR3 spans 12 residues. The germline CDR1 and CDR2 sequences are MNHEY and SMNVEV (reference sequence). The time point here: longitudinal time-point 3. This clonotype has at least ten counts. No antigen is known for it. 5'RACE employing 10-nucleotide random UMIs yielded the cDNA. The output of every sequencing run exceeded 160 million TCR-beta sequences, derived from 15-18 subjects. Each CDR3 protein gets one entry after TCRdb re-called the 5' RACE reads with MiXCR. The data hold approximately 89,000 distinct CDR3 sequences, with approximately 4.3% observed a single time. Broader study findings: Healthy controls had more TCR clonal expansion than multiple sclerosis, which showed the least, whereas HTLV-1-associated myelopathy showed the most.

The chain joins TRBV27 to TRBJ2-3, with D perhaps TRBD1 (6 bases). The sequencing input was PBMCs. This TCR was recovered from a woman aged 55-75 years with multiple sclerosis. CDR3 sequence: CASGDKLDTQYF. Here the CDR3 DNA reads TGTGCCAGCGGGGACAAGTTGGATACGCAGTATTTT.